The 22 T cell receptor beta chains given below trace back to one sample, sequenced in a study of T cell responses to AZD1222 COVID-19 vaccine. Assay used: immunoSEQ multiplex PCR; TCRdb lists only in-frame clones, some missing. The sample contains about 130,000 clones, roughly 85% of which appear only once. Sequencing used peripheral blood, obtained on day 0 of AZD1222 vaccination. The receptors derive from an adult in good health.

The chain employs TRBV28 and TRBJ2-7; D is unclear. CDR1 is MDHEN, CDR2 SYDVKM, per germline. V was trimmed by 3 bases and J by 1 base, leaving 13 bases between them. This CDR3 spans 15 amino acids. The chain's CDR3 is CASSLVGPASYEQYF. The CDR3 DNA reads TGTGCCAGCAGTTTGGTAGGCCCCGCATCCTACGAGCAGTACTTC.

The J gene is TRBJ2-5, the V gene TRBV10-3, with D hard to call. The CDR3 has 11 amino acids. The germline gives CDR1 ENHRY, CDR2 SYGVKD. Trimming stripped 4 bases from V and 7 bases from J, with 7 bases between. The DNA for the CDR3 is TGTGCCATCAGTGGAAGTGGGACCCAGTACTTC. It translates to CAISGSGTQYF.

The CDR3 bases are TGTGCCAGCAGCCAAGGGTATGGCTACACCTTC. Its translation is CASSQGYGYTF. The chain recombines TRBV3-1 (or the pseudogene TRBV3-2) with TRBJ1-2; D ambiguous. Germline assignment: CDR1 LGHDT and CDR2 YNNKEL (reference sequence). Trimming cost V 1 base and J 5 bases, with 2 bases left between them. The CDR3 covers 11 residues.

V and J are TRBV7-9 and TRBJ1-6; no reliable D call. The germline V gene encodes CDR1 SEHNR and CDR2 FQNEAQ (reference sequence). Trimming pared 1 base from V and 0 bases from J, leaving 4 bases between. This CDR3 spans 15 amino acids. CDR3 sequence: CASSLGSSYNSPLHF. DNA for the CDR3: TGTGCCAGCAGCTTAGGGAGCTCCTATAATTCACCCCTCCACTTT.

This rearrangement joins TRBV20-1 to TRBJ2-2; D is uncertain. The CDR3 sequence is 14 residues long. Germline values: CDR1 DFQATT, CDR2 SNEGSKA (reference sequence). Trimming stripped 3 bases from V and 1 base from J, with 9 bases between. The CDR3 region is CSASRLENTGELFF. The CDR3 DNA is TGCAGTGCTAGTCGACTGGAGAACACCGGGGAGCTGTTTTTT.

This chain connects TRBV7-3 to TRBJ1-1; TRBD1 agrees at 7 bases. Germline CDR1 and CDR2: SGHTA and FQGTGA. Trimming removed 5 bases from V and 6 bases from J; junction bases left unmatched: 6. The CDR3 consists of 13 residues. This chain's CDR3 is CASSATGKAEAFF. CDR3 in DNA: TGTGCCAGCAGCGCGACAGGGAAAGCTGAAGCTTTCTTT. Full variable domain (rest looked up from reference TRBV7-3 and TRBJ1-1): GAGVSQTPSNKVTEKGKYVELRCDPISGHTALYWYRQSLGQGPEFLIYFQGTGAADDSGLPNDRFFAVRPEGSVSTLKIQRTERGDSAVYLCASSATGKAEAFFGQGTRLTVV.

This chain connects TRBV29-1 to TRBJ1-5, with 9 bases aligning to TRBD1. Trimming at V came to 7 bases and at J to 4 bases, leaving 2 bases not matched to a gene. Germline assignment: CDR1 SQVTM and CDR2 ANQGSEA. The CDR3 loop spans 12 amino acids. The CDR3 loop reads CSAGTGNQPQHF. The CDR3 DNA follows: TGCAGCGCGGGGACAGGGAATCAGCCCCAGCATTTT.

The chain recombines TRBV3-1 (or the pseudogene TRBV3-2) with TRBJ1-6; D remains unclear. Germline V gene data show CDR1 as LGHDT and CDR2 as YNNKEL (reference sequence). Trimming shortened V by 3 bases and J by 7 bases, and 10 bases separated the two germline ends. The CDR3 runs 14 residues. DNA for the CDR3: TGTGCCAGCAGCCAGGGGTCCCCCAATTCACCCCTCCACTTT. The encoded protein is CASSQGSPNSPLHF.

V gene TRBV24-1 combines with J gene TRBJ2-3; 8 nucleotides align to TRBD1. Germline trimming cut 2 bases from V and 4 bases from J; bases unmatched to any gene: 1. Germline CDR1 KGHDR, CDR2 SFDVKD. CDR3 length: 14 amino acids. In DNA, the CDR3 is TGTGCCACCAGTGATTCAGGGGGCTCAGATACGCAGTATTTT. Translation gives CATSDSGGSDTQYF.

The sample holds one count of this clone. The chain is built from TRBV24-1 and TRBJ2-3; a possible D gene is TRBD2 (6 bases). This CDR3 spans 15 amino acids. Germline CDR1 reads KGHDR; CDR2 reads SFDVKD. Between the trimmed V and J ends, which lost 7 bases and 0 bases, there was a span of 13 bases. CDR3 bases: TGTGCCACCAGCCCGGCGGGAACTAGCACAGATACGCAGTATTTT. Translated: CATSPAGTSTDTQYF.

The chain has TRBV15 and TRBJ1-1; D is uncertain. The length of the CDR3 is 12 residues. V shed 0 bases and J shed 7 bases, with 6 bases lying between them. CDR1 and CDR2 from the germline V gene are LNHNV and YYDKDF (reference sequence). CDR3: CATSRDLGEAFF. CDR3 coding DNA: TGTGCCACCAGCAGAGATTTGGGTGAAGCTTTCTTT.

The chain recombines TRBV19 with TRBJ1-2; D is ambiguous. Deletions cut 11 bases from V and 4 bases from J, with 11 bases between. Germline lookup yields CDR1 LNHDA and CDR2 SQIVND (reference sequence). This CDR3 region has 11 residues. CDR3 bases: TGTGCCGCTGGGGTCGGCTATGGCTACACCTTC. Protein product: CAAGVGYGYTF.

This chain joins TRBV11-2 and TRBJ1-4; D gene unclear. V was shortened by 0 bases and J by 16 bases, with 9 bases between the two germline ends. CDR3 length: 11 residues. The germline gives CDR1 SGHAT, CDR2 FQNNGV. The CDR3 loop reads CASSLERAQFF. CDR3 coding DNA: TGTGCCAGCAGCTTAGAACGGGCCCAGTTTTTT.

The chain is built from TRBV15 and TRBJ2-7; no clear D. CDR1 LNHNV and CDR2 YYDKDF come from the germline V gene (reference sequence). This CDR3 is built from 12 residues. Deletions cut 1 base from V and 4 bases from J, with 5 bases between. This CDR3 reads CATSRGEYEQYF. The CDR3 nucleotides are TGTGCCACCAGCAGAGGAGAATACGAGCAGTACTTC. The full variable domain, rest sourced from reference TRBV15 and TRBJ2-7, is DAMVIQNPRYQVTQFGKPVTLSCSQTLNHNVMYWYQQKSSQAPKLLFHYYDKDFNNEADTPDNFQSRRPNTSFCFLDIRSPGLGDTAMYLCATSRGEYEQYFGPGTRLTVT.

This clone has more than one count but fewer than ten. This chain links TRBV6-2 or TRBV6-3 with TRBJ1-6, with a tentative D call TRBD1 (5 bases). CDR1 and CDR2 from the germline V gene are MNHEY and SVGEGT. This CDR3 contains 15 residues. Trimming took 2 bases from V and 5 from J, leaving 10 bases between them. The CDR3 nucleotides are TGTGCCAGCAGTTACACCCGACAGAATAATTCACCCCTCCACTTT. It encodes CASSYTRQNNSPLHF.

The chain couples TRBV10-1 to TRBJ2-7; D is possibly TRBD1 or TRBD2 (5 bases each). The CDR3 extends over 15 amino acids. Trimming stripped 4 bases from V and 6 bases from J, with 19 bases between. CDR1 WNHNN and CDR2 SYGVQD come from the germline V gene (reference sequence). The CDR3 DNA reads as TGCGCCAGCAGTGGAGCAGAGGGTATTGGGGCCGAGCAGTACTTC. Amino acid sequence: CASSGAEGIGAEQYF.

Concerning this clone: The sample has other DNA sequences that encode this CDR3 too. V and J are TRBV20-1 and TRBJ1-5; no firm D call. This CDR3 is built from 11 residues. V dropped 5 bases and J dropped 5 bases, with 7 bases sitting between them. Germline V gene data show CDR1 as DFQATT and CDR2 as SNEGSKA (reference sequence). CDR3 loop: CSALGDQPQHF. The DNA of the CDR3 is TGCAGTGCTTTAGGTGATCAGCCCCAGCATTTT.

This sequence joins TRBV7-3 and TRBJ1-2, with 9 bases that match TRBD1. CDR1 is SGHTA, CDR2 FQGTGA, per germline. This CDR3 is built from 15 residues. After removal of 4 bases from V and 2 bases from J, the junction contained 5 bases not matched to a gene. CDR3 in amino acids: CASSSRTGANYGYTF. CDR3 nucleotide sequence: TGTGCCAGCAGCTCTCGGACAGGGGCCAACTATGGCTACACCTTC.

The V gene is TRBV5-1, the J gene TRBJ2-1; no clear D. V was clipped by 2 bases and J by 1 base, with 7 bases between them. The CDR3 has 14 residues. CDR1 is SGHRS, CDR2 YFSETQ, per germline. In DNA, the CDR3 is TGCGCCAGCAGCTTTTTGGTGTCCTACAATGAGCAGTTCTTC. Its translation: CASSFLVSYNEQFF.

The chain has TRBV7-2 and TRBJ1-1; D is ambiguous. Trimming cost V 1 base and J 8 bases, with 11 bases left between them. The CDR3 is made up of 13 amino acids. Germline-derived CDR1 and CDR2 are SGHTA and FQGNSA. The chain's CDR3 is CASSLGGPREAFF. Here the CDR3 DNA reads TGTGCCAGCAGCTTAGGGGGTCCTAGGGAAGCTTTCTTT.

This sequence joins TRBV7-9 and TRBJ1-1; 7 bases map to TRBD1. Germline assignment: CDR1 SEHNR and CDR2 FQNEAQ (reference sequence). V lost 4 bases to trimming and J lost 0 bases; unmatched junction nucleotides: 5. The CDR3 sequence is 15 residues long. The CDR3 sequence is CASSSQGGMNTEAFF. In DNA, the CDR3 is TGTGCCAGCAGCTCTCAGGGGGGGATGAACACTGAAGCTTTCTTT. The complete variable domain, with remaining parts taken from reference TRBV7-9 and TRBJ1-1, reads DTGVSQNPRHKITKRGQNVTFRCDPISEHNRLYWYRQTLGQGPEFLTYFQNEAQLEKSRLLSDRFSAERPKGSFSTLEIQRTEQGDSAMYLCASSSQGGMNTEAFFGQGTRLTVV.

This clone appeared once. V usage is TRBV3-1 (or the pseudogene TRBV3-2) and J usage is TRBJ1-3; no definite D call. Germline CDR1 and CDR2: LGHDT and YNNKEL (reference sequence). Trimming removed 0 bases at V and 4 bases at J, with 10 bases between. CDR3 size: 15 residues. The CDR3 DNA reads TGTGCCAGCAGCCAAGATTTTATGCAAGGAAACACCATATATTTT. As protein: CASSQDFMQGNTIYF.